This entry lists 21 T cell receptor beta chains sequenced from one sample in a study of naive and memory T cell subsets. TCR cDNA received a 3' ligated oligonucleotide that carried a UMI. The SP2 primer and nested alpha and beta constant region primers amplified ligated cDNA in four rounds. TCRdb reprocessed the 5' RACE reads via MiXCR and lists one record per CDR3 protein. This sample yields 25,000 to 35,000 distinct CDR3 sequences, of which over 15% are seen a single time; roughly 2.6% belongs to the top ten. The receptors shown here come from a female donor in good health.

This clonotype was observed at least ten times. The chain links TRBV20-1 to TRBJ2-1; 7 bases map to TRBD2. Looked up from germline, CDR1 is DFQATT and CDR2 is SNEGSKA (reference sequence). The CDR3 extends over 14 amino acids. The ends lost 1 base at V and 5 bases at J; junction bases unmatched: 5. The CDR3 protein is CSARGGGDHNEQFF. DNA of the CDR3: TGCAGTGCTAGAGGGGGGGGAGACCACAATGAGCAGTTCTTC.

The V and J genes are TRBV5-6 and TRBJ2-1; D may be TRBD1 (5 bases). Germline V gene data show CDR1 as SGHDT and CDR2 as YYEEEE. CDR3 length: 12 residues. Trimming shortened V by 3 bases and J by 15 bases, and 16 bases separated the two germline ends. Here the CDR3 DNA reads TGTGCCAGCAGCTCGGTGGGCAGGGCCGGGTTCTTC. It translates to CASSSVGRAGFF.

The CDR3 sequence: CASRGTGEGYGYTF. The CDR3 DNA reads as TGTGCCAGCAGGGGGACAGGGGAAGGCTATGGCTACACCTTC. V is TRBV6-1 and J is TRBJ1-2; TRBD1 agrees at 10 bases. There are 14 residues in the CDR3. Trimming at V came to 6 bases and at J to 4 bases, leaving 5 bases not matched to a gene. The germline V gene encodes CDR1 MNHNS and CDR2 SASEGT.

V usage is TRBV15 and J usage is TRBJ2-5; 10 positions match TRBD2. This CDR3 region has 18 residues. Germline V CDR1 and CDR2: LNHNV, YYDKDF (reference sequence). Germline trimming cut 0 bases from V and 8 bases from J; bases unmatched to any gene: 15. The CDR3 DNA sequence: TGTGCCACCAGCAGAGATTCACCCGAGGGACTAGCGAGATTCACCCAGTACTTC. Its translation: CATSRDSPEGLARFTQYF.

Only a few counts were recorded for this clonotype. The chain is built from TRBV10-3 and TRBJ1-2; possibly TRBD1 for D (5 bases). The V end was cut by 6 bases, the J end by 2 bases, with 10 bases between. This CDR3 contains 13 residues. Germline loops: CDR1 ENHRY, CDR2 SYGVKD. CDR3 nucleotides: TGTGCCATCAGGGCGGACAACAACTATGGCTACACCTTC. Its protein is CAIRADNNYGYTF.

DNA for the CDR3: TGTGCCAGCAGTTTCCAACACCTGAACACTGAAGCTTTCTTT. Encoded protein: CASSFQHLNTEAFF. The rearrangement uses TRBV12-3 or TRBV12-4 and TRBJ1-1; D not resolved. V was clipped by 3 bases and J by 0 bases, with 8 bases between them. This CDR3 contains 14 residues.

This clonotype ranks as medium-sized. The chain carries TRBV20-1 and TRBJ2-7; tentatively, D is TRBD1 (6 bases). Germline V CDR1 and CDR2: DFQATT, SNEGSKA (reference sequence). The CDR3 runs to 14 residues. V was cut by 3 bases and J by 7 bases, with 19 bases left in between. This chain's CDR3 is CSARGDKGREEQYF. The CDR3 nucleotides are TGCAGTGCTAGGGGGGACAAAGGTAGGGAGGAGCAGTACTTC.

The J gene is TRBJ2-3, the V gene TRBV2; 10 nucleotides agree with TRBD2. Germline V gene data show CDR1 as SNHLY and CDR2 as FYNNEI. CDR3 length: 18 residues. Trimming removed 1 base from V and 5 bases from J; junction bases left unmatched: 12. CDR3 nucleotides: TGTGCCAGCAGTGAAGAGGGACAGCGGGGGGGCCATGGAGATACGCAGTATTTT. Its protein is CASSEEGQRGGHGDTQYF.

This clonotype was found a few times. This chain links TRBV20-1 with TRBJ1-3; tentatively, D is TRBD1 (5 bases). Germline V gene data show CDR1 as DFQATT and CDR2 as SNEGSKA (reference sequence). With 8 bases removed from V and 1 base from J, the gap between germline ends came to 12 bases. This CDR3 spans 13 amino acids. CDR3 coding DNA: TGCAGTTTAGAGGGGCCTTCTGGAAACACCATATATTTT. Its translation: CSLEGPSGNTIYF.

This clonotype was counted many times. This chain connects TRBV29-1 to TRBJ2-5; 10 bases match TRBD2. V lost 7 bases, J lost 5 bases, and 7 bases stayed unmatched. Germline values: CDR1 SQVTM, CDR2 ANQGSEA. The length of the CDR3 is 13 residues. CDR3 sequence (DNA): TGCAGCGCTGGGACTAGCGTCGGGGAGACCCAGTACTTC. Protein product: CSAGTSVGETQYF.

The table lists this clonotype with many counts. The CDR3 is CASRPGGEETQYF. As DNA, the CDR3 is TGTGCCAGCAGACCCGGGGGGGAGGAGACCCAGTACTTC. The rearrangement joins TRBV6-5 to TRBJ2-5; 8 nucleotides align to TRBD2. The CDR3 contains 13 residues. V shed 6 bases and J 5 bases; nucleotides not matched to a gene: 5. CDR1 and CDR2 from the germline V gene are MNHEY and SVGAGI.

This clonotype has more than one count but fewer than ten. This chain connects TRBV29-1 to TRBJ1-1, with 8 bases fitting TRBD1. Germline V gene lookup returns CDR1 SQVTM and CDR2 ANQGSEA. J gave up 2 bases and V 7 bases, and 3 bases lay outside the gene matches. CDR3 length: 12 amino acids. For the CDR3, the DNA is TGCAGCGGACAGGGGCCTAACACTGAAGCTTTCTTT. Amino acid sequence: CSGQGPNTEAFF. The full variable domain, completed using reference TRBV29-1 and TRBJ1-1, is SAVISQKPSRDICQRGTSLTIQCQVDSQVTMMFWYRQQPGQSLTLIATANQGSEATYESGFVIDKFPISRPNLTFSTLTVSNMSPEDSSIYLCSGQGPNTEAFFGQGTRLTVV.

The table lists this clonotype with a few counts. The rearrangement uses TRBV20-1 and TRBJ1-4; D is unclear. V was pared by 5 bases and J by 5 bases, with 9 bases between. This CDR3 comprises 12 residues. The V gene's germline CDR1 is DFQATT and CDR2 SNEGSKA (reference sequence). This CDR3 reads CSALSPNEKLFF. The CDR3 region has the DNA TGCAGTGCTTTAAGTCCAAATGAAAAACTGTTTTTT.

This clonotype showed up many times. This chain connects TRBV2 to TRBJ2-2; 7 bases map to TRBD1. The CDR3 is made up of 13 amino acids. Germline CDR1 and CDR2: SNHLY and FYNNEI. The junction had 4 bases not matched to a gene; V was cut back by 6 bases and J by 6 bases. CDR3: CASRSTGPGELFF. DNA for the CDR3: TGTGCCAGCAGATCGACAGGGCCCGGGGAGCTGTTTTTT.

This clonotype was found a few times. The chain joins TRBV29-1 to TRBJ2-3, with 11 bases that match TRBD2. V shed 4 bases and J 0 bases; nucleotides not matched to a gene: 6. CDR3 length: 16 residues. Germline V gene lookup returns CDR1 SQVTM and CDR2 ANQGSEA. The CDR3 reads CSVGSSGGPSTDTQYF. DNA for the CDR3: TGCAGCGTTGGGTCTAGCGGGGGGCCTAGCACAGATACGCAGTATTTT.

The genes are TRBV12-3 or TRBV12-4 and TRBJ2-7; D possibly corresponds to TRBD2 (6 bases). The germline V and J ends were trimmed by 1 base and 2 bases, with 9 bases remaining between them. CDR3 length: 14 residues. The CDR3 DNA sequence: TGTGCCAGCAGTTTAGTAAGGACTACCTACGAGCAGTACTTC. The encoded protein is CASSLVRTTYEQYF.

This clonotype was detected only a few times. The rearrangement uses TRBV5-6 and TRBJ1-2, with D unclear. With 5 bases removed from V and 4 bases from J, the gap between germline ends came to 15 bases. Germline V gene lookup returns CDR1 SGHDT and CDR2 YYEEEE. The CDR3 has 14 amino acids. This CDR3 reads CASSPPGITYGYTF. DNA of the CDR3: TGTGCCAGCAGTCCTCCGGGAATCACCTATGGCTACACCTTC.

This clonotype was seen more than once but under ten times. Possible read error: a much larger clone is one base away. Here the CDR3 DNA reads TGTGCCAGCAGTATCGCTAGCGGGGGTTGCCAAGAGACCCAGTACTTC. Amino acid sequence: CASSIASGGCQETQYF. This chain links TRBV6-1 with TRBJ2-5, with 10 bases identical to TRBD2. CDR1 is MNHNS and CDR2 is SASEGT in the germline V gene. V was pared by 5 bases and J by 1 base, with 7 bases of the junction left unmatched. The CDR3 consists of 16 residues.

The table lists this clonotype with many counts. V gene TRBV20-1 combines with J gene TRBJ1-1; no reliable D call. Germline V gene data show CDR1 as DFQATT and CDR2 as SNEGSKA (reference sequence). With 0 bases removed from V and 2 bases from J, the gap between germline ends came to 7 bases. The CDR3 is 13 residues long. The CDR3 loop reads CSAREVGNTEAFF. CDR3 DNA sequence: TGCAGTGCTAGAGAAGTGGGTAACACTGAAGCTTTCTTT.

The chain couples TRBV7-2 to TRBJ2-3; 12 bases align to TRBD2. The CDR3 has 18 residues. V lost 2 bases to trimming and J lost 4 bases; unmatched junction nucleotides: 10. The germline V gene has CDR1 SGHTA and CDR2 FQGNSA. CDR3 region: CASSLTASGGASSDTQYF. For the CDR3, the DNA is TGTGCCAGCAGCTTAACCGCTAGCGGGGGGGCAAGCTCAGATACGCAGTATTTT.

The rearrangement joins TRBV4-2 to TRBJ2-1; 16 nucleotides match TRBD2. CDR3 length: 16 residues. V shed 4 bases, J shed 7 bases, and the junction held 4 bases outside the gene matches. From germline, CDR1 is LGHNA and CDR2 YNFKEQ. The CDR3 protein is CASSPPGLAGGNEQFF. CDR3 nucleotide sequence: TGTGCCAGCAGCCCACCGGGACTAGCGGGGGGGAATGAGCAGTTCTTC.